These 17 T cell receptor beta chains share one sample of origin, sequenced in a study of shared clonotypes between healthy human individuals. This table comes from immunoSEQ multiplex PCR, and its TCRdb copy is limited to in-frame clones, with some not included. Found here are a few million clones, roughly nine tenths of them singletons; the top ten hold around 0.14%. The sequencing input was naive CD4+ T cells sorted from blood. Subset meaning: CD45RA+ positively selected. The receptors derive from a man younger than 35 in good health.

The CDR3 loop is CASSVLANSPLHF. CDR3 coding DNA: TGTGCCAGCAGCGTATTAGCTAATTCACCCCTCCACTTT. This chain connects TRBV9 to TRBJ1-6; D call uncertain. This CDR3 contains 13 residues. Germline V gene data show CDR1 as SGDLS and CDR2 as YYNGEE. Trimming left V 1 base short and J 6 bases short, with 5 bases between.

The V and J genes are TRBV5-1 and TRBJ1-4; D unclear. The CDR3 runs 13 residues. Germline V CDR1 and CDR2: SGHRS, YFSETQ. V was trimmed by 4 bases and J by 8 bases, leaving 12 bases between them. The CDR3 loop is CASSPGVGEKLFF. For the CDR3, the DNA is TGCGCCAGCAGCCCCGGGGTGGGGGAAAAACTGTTTTTT.

The chain is built from TRBV7-3 and TRBJ1-5, with 7 bases lining up with TRBD1. With 2 bases clipped from V and 4 bases from J, the junction kept 2 bases outside the gene matches. Looked up from germline, CDR1 is SGHTA and CDR2 is FQGTGA. The CDR3 runs to 14 residues. DNA for the CDR3: TGTGCCAGCAGCTTATCAGGGGGTAATCAGCCCCAGCATTTT. Protein: CASSLSGGNQPQHF.

The rearrangement uses TRBV14 and TRBJ2-5; TRBD2 might be the D (5 bases). There are 14 residues in the CDR3. CDR1 SGHDN and CDR2 FVKESK come from the germline V gene. Trimming removed 6 bases at V and 7 bases at J, with 18 bases between. The CDR3 is CASRKIAPRGTQYF. CDR3 nucleotide sequence: TGTGCCAGCAGAAAGATAGCGCCCCGGGGGACCCAGTACTTC.

The chain carries TRBV18 and TRBJ2-7; the match to TRBD1 covers 7 bases. V shed 3 bases and J 1 base; nucleotides not matched to a gene: 15. This CDR3 has 18 residues. Germline-derived CDR1 and CDR2 are KGHSH and LQKENI. The CDR3 DNA reads as TGTGCCAGCTCACCCCTCGAATCGACAGGGAGATTTTCCTACGAGCAGTACTTC. This translates into CASSPLESTGRFSYEQYF.

The chain carries TRBV5-1 and TRBJ2-3; 11 bases are shared with TRBD2. V shed 5 bases and J 0 bases; nucleotides not matched to a gene: 5. The length of the CDR3 is 16 residues. Germline values: CDR1 SGHRS, CDR2 YFSETQ. CDR3: CASRSTSGGSTDTQYF. The DNA of the CDR3 is TGCGCCAGCAGGTCCACTAGCGGGGGAAGCACAGATACGCAGTATTTT.

V usage is TRBV6-1 and J usage is TRBJ2-5; 8 bases are a match to TRBD2. Losses at the gene ends were 2 bases for V and 1 base for J; bases not matched to a gene: 3. The CDR3 totals 15 residues. Germline CDR1 MNHNS, CDR2 SASEGT. CDR3 coding DNA: TGTGCCAGCAGTGAAATCGGGGGGGCCCAAGAGACCCAGTACTTC. This sequence encodes CASSEIGGAQETQYF.

This chain connects TRBV28 to TRBJ1-5; 7 nucleotides align to TRBD1. The CDR3 covers 16 residues. V was pared by 1 base and J by 3 bases, with 6 bases of the junction left unmatched. Looked up from germline, CDR1 is MDHEN and CDR2 is SYDVKM. The CDR3 DNA reads as TGTGCCAGCAGTTTATCGACAGGGATCTCCAATCAGCCCCAGCATTTT. Protein product: CASSLSTGISNQPQHF.

For this clone: In the same sample, other DNA sequences code for this CDR3. The chain carries TRBV5-1 and TRBJ1-1, with D possibly being TRBD1 (5 bases). The germline CDR1 and CDR2 sequences are SGHRS and YFSETQ. This CDR3 has 14 amino acids. Trimming removed 0 bases from V and 1 base from J, with 7 bases in between. CDR3 region: CASSLVRGNTEAFF. For the CDR3, the DNA is TGCGCCAGCAGCTTGGTAAGGGGGAACACTGAAGCTTTCTTT.

The chain joins TRBV7-9 to TRBJ2-7, with D perhaps being TRBD1 or TRBD2 (6 bases each). CDR1 is SEHNR and CDR2 is FQNEAQ in the germline V gene (reference sequence). The CDR3 has 14 amino acids. Trimming took off 6 bases at V and 2 bases at J, with 14 bases between the two ends. This CDR3 is CASRGGQDTYEQYF. DNA of the CDR3: TGTGCCAGCAGGGGGGGACAAGACACCTACGAGCAGTACTTC.

A few counts support this clone. This chain uses TRBV28 with TRBJ1-2; D is perhaps TRBD1 (5 bases). The CDR3 has 14 amino acids. The V and J ends lost 10 bases and 3 bases respectively, with 18 bases between them. The germline gives CDR1 MDHEN, CDR2 SYDVKM. The CDR3 reads CATQSGGGDYGYTF. CDR3 DNA: TGTGCCACCCAATCCGGGGGAGGTGACTATGGCTACACCTTC.

The chain is built from TRBV4-1 and TRBJ1-5; D might be TRBD1 (5 bases). Looked up from germline, CDR1 is MGHRA and CDR2 is YSYEKL. This CDR3 has 16 residues. V shed 4 bases and J shed 6 bases, with 19 bases lying between them. DNA of the CDR3: TGCGCCAGCAGCCCGACAAGCGCCTCGGGGGGTCAGCCCCAGCATTTT. Translating gives CASSPTSASGGQPQHF.

The rearrangement links TRBV5-4 to TRBJ1-2; no clear D. Germline V gene lookup returns CDR1 SGHNT and CDR2 YYREEE (reference sequence). Deletions cut 4 bases from V and 4 bases from J, with 11 bases between. This CDR3 has 13 residues. The CDR3 sequence is CASSPLEGYGYTF. CDR3 nucleotides: TGTGCCAGCAGCCCCCTGGAGGGCTATGGCTACACCTTC.

This chain uses TRBV7-2 with TRBJ2-3; D ambiguous. This CDR3 is built from 15 residues. Germline V gives CDR1 SGHTA, CDR2 FQGNSA. V gave up 0 bases and J gave up 7 bases, with 14 bases separating them. In DNA form, the CDR3 reads TGTGCCAGCAGCTTAGCGGGTACGAGCACTTATACGCAGTATTTT. Encoded protein: CASSLAGTSTYTQYF.

The chain recombines TRBV4-3 with TRBJ2-1; maybe TRBD2 (5 bases). Trimming left V 0 bases short and J 9 bases short, with 18 bases between. Germline CDR1 and CDR2: LGHNA and YSLEER. The CDR3 loop spans 16 amino acids. CDR3 nucleotide sequence: TGCGCCAGCAGCCAAGATTTTGGACTCCGATCCTCTGAGCAGTTCTTC. It is translated as CASSQDFGLRSSEQFF.

Remarks on this clone: In the same sample, other DNA sequences code for this CDR3. The chain combines TRBV6-5 with TRBJ2-5; D not resolved. The V gene's germline CDR1 is MNHEY and CDR2 SVGAGI. CDR3 length: 12 residues. V gave up 6 bases and J gave up 5 bases, with 10 bases separating them. The CDR3 DNA reads as TGTGCCAGCAGCTATTCGCGGGAGACCCAGTACTTC. It codes for CASSYSRETQYF.

This clone was seen only a few times. CDR3 nucleotides: TGTGCCAGTAGTACGACTCGTTCGGCAGGCACCTCCAATCAGCCCCAGCATTTT. Translation gives CASSTTRSAGTSNQPQHF. The V gene is TRBV19, the J gene TRBJ1-5; D is unclear. Trimming took off 4 bases at V and 3 bases at J, with 22 bases between the two ends. CDR3 length equals 18 residues. Germline CDR1 is LNHDA and CDR2 is SQIVND (reference sequence).